This record looks at one T cell receptor beta chain sequence and its context. Its specificity is unknown. The data were obtained in a study of vaccination effects on CD4 cells after COVID-19. Overall study context: Early after vaccination, and again late, three convalescent patients were sampled. Post-vaccine draws lagged the second dose by a median of 72 days.

Germline CDR1 reads SNHLY; CDR2 reads FYNNEI. Trimming removed 5 bases at V and 5 bases at J, with 10 bases between. The CDR3 spans 13 residues. Antigen-specific CD4+ T cells were first expanded with viral peptide pools by the ViraFEST assay and only then sequenced. Culturing for roughly 9 days preceded CD4+ T cell isolation. Convalescent patients had PCR-confirmed SARS-CoV-2 infection between March and December 2020. Either the BNT162b2 or mRNA-1273 vaccine was given to participants in two doses. Cultures of 2 million or so PBMC per well contained around 11 IU/ml IL-2 plus 10 ug/ml peptides. IL-2 medium was substituted for half the medium on days 3 and 7. The protocol was immunoSEQ multiplex PCR, while the TCRdb copy is restricted to in-frame clones and leaves out a portion. Here the sample spans under 15,000 clones, around 80% being singletons.

Sequenced here: CD4+ T cells from PBMCs cultured with SARS-CoV-2 spike peptides, sampled after COVID-19 vaccination. This TCR was recovered from a human donor who had a prior SARS-CoV-2 infection. This rearrangement joins TRBV2 to TRBJ2-1; D remains unclear. The CDR3 spells CASSTTSDNEQFF. CDR3 nucleotide sequence: TGTGCCAGCAGTACAACCAGCGACAATGAGCAGTTCTTC.